This passage covers 13 T cell receptor beta chains from one sample sequenced in a study of OX40 agonist ivuxolimab in advanced cancers. Sequenced by immunoSEQ multiplex PCR; TCRdb stores in-frame clones only, minus some. Among approximately 65,000 clones listed, around nine tenths were seen once. Sequencing used CD4+ or CD8+ T cells sorted from blood, obtained in a trial of the OX40 agonist ivuxolimab. The receptors originated from an adult with an advanced solid tumor such as melanoma, head and neck, liver or kidney cancer.

The chain uses TRBV29-1 and TRBJ2-3, with 9 bases matching TRBD2. The CDR3 contains 15 residues. The germline V gene has CDR1 SQVTM and CDR2 ANQGSEA. J gave up 3 bases and V 5 bases, and 9 bases lay outside the gene matches. Written as DNA, the CDR3 is TGCAGCGTTTTAAGAAGCGGGAGGTCTACAGATACGCAGTATTTT. It yields the protein CSVLRSGRSTDTQYF.

The V call is TRBV6-5, the J call TRBJ1-1; D uncertain. CDR3 length: 11 residues. CDR1 is MNHEY and CDR2 is SVGAGI in the germline V gene. The V gene lost 6 bases and the J gene lost 0 bases, with 2 bases spanning the gap. The CDR3 sequence: CASRMNTEAFF. CDR3 DNA sequence: TGTGCCAGCAGGATGAACACTGAAGCTTTCTTT.

This chain uses TRBV15 with TRBJ2-4; no clear D. The V gene lost 1 base and the J gene lost 5 bases, with 6 bases spanning the gap. The CDR3 is 13 residues long. Germline V gene data show CDR1 as LNHNV and CDR2 as YYDKDF (reference sequence). CDR3 protein: CATSRAGQNIQYF. The CDR3 coding sequence is TGTGCCACCAGCAGAGCGGGCCAAAACATTCAGTACTTC.

The chain combines TRBV19 with TRBJ1-1; no clear D. Trimming pared 4 bases from V and 5 bases from J, leaving 14 bases between. CDR1 is LNHDA and CDR2 is SQIVND in the germline V gene (reference sequence). The CDR3 sequence is 14 residues long. CDR3 protein: CASSTGRGGTEAFF. Here the CDR3 DNA reads TGTGCCAGTAGTACCGGACGTGGCGGGACTGAAGCTTTCTTT.

This clone was seen a handful of times. V usage is TRBV7-3 and J usage is TRBJ2-3; weak D call: TRBD2 (5 bases). Trimming cost V 5 bases and J 1 base, with 13 bases left between them. The CDR3 spans 15 residues. The V gene's germline CDR1 is SGHTA and CDR2 FQGTGA. CDR3 residues: CASSMTMRGTDTQYF. CDR3 bases: TGTGCCAGCAGCATGACTATGAGGGGCACAGATACGCAGTATTTT. Complete variable domain (other parts from reference TRBV7-3 and TRBJ2-3): GAGVSQTPSNKVTEKGKYVELRCDPISGHTALYWYRQSLGQGPEFLIYFQGTGAADDSGLPNDRFFAVRPEGSVSTLKIQRTERGDSAVYLCASSMTMRGTDTQYFGPGTRLTVL.

The rearrangement links TRBV19 to TRBJ2-5; D is uncertain. The CDR3 is made up of 12 amino acids. V lost 5 bases and J lost 7, with 11 bases in between. Germline CDR1 LNHDA, CDR2 SQIVND (reference sequence). CDR3 bases: TGTGCCAGTAGTCCGCTCTCTGGGACCCAGTACTTC. This gives the protein CASSPLSGTQYF.

The V gene is TRBV19, the J gene TRBJ2-3; 7 bases fit TRBD1. This CDR3 comprises 13 residues. V lost 5 bases to trimming and J lost 3 bases; unmatched junction nucleotides: 2. From germline, CDR1 is LNHDA and CDR2 SQIVND (reference sequence). CDR3 DNA: TGTGCCAGTAGTGACAGGGAGACAGATACGCAGTATTTT. Its translation is CASSDRETDTQYF.

The chain couples TRBV5-8 to TRBJ1-2, with D possibly being TRBD1 (5 bases). The CDR3 spans 13 residues. V lost 8 bases, J lost 3 bases, and 14 bases lay in between. Germline loops: CDR1 SGHTS, CDR2 YDEGEE. CDR3 in DNA: TGTGCCAGTAAAAAGGGACCTCACTATGGCTACACCTTC. Translating it yields CASKKGPHYGYTF.

The gene calls are TRBV2 and TRBJ2-2; 7 nucleotides match TRBD1. V lost 4 bases and J lost 1; bases outside the gene matches: 0. CDR3 length equals 14 residues. Germline V gives CDR1 SNHLY, CDR2 FYNNEI. CDR3 nucleotide sequence: TGTGCCAGCAGTGGGACAGGGAACACCGGGGAGCTGTTTTTT. This translates into CASSGTGNTGELFF.

This chain connects TRBV5-1 to TRBJ2-7; 10 nucleotides match TRBD2. V trimming: 0 bases; J trimming: 3 bases; junction bases outside the gene matches: 3. This CDR3 spans 15 amino acids. CDR1 is SGHRS, CDR2 YFSETQ, per germline. CDR3 nucleotides: TGCGCCAGCAGCTTGGAGCCTAGCGGGAGCTACGAGCAGTACTTC. Residues: CASSLEPSGSYEQYF.

The chain employs TRBV21-1 and TRBJ2-7; the D segment call TRBD1 is taken from the table without a DNA check. TRBV21-1 represents a pseudogene. The length of the CDR3 is 18 residues. CDR3 DNA sequence: TGTGCCAGCAGCAAACGATTGTGTTATCTGGGACAGAACTACGAGCAGTACTTC. It is translated as CASSKRLCYLGQNYEQYF.

The gene calls are TRBV2 and TRBJ2-6; 10 bases match TRBD2. Germline CDR1 reads SNHLY; CDR2 reads FYNNEI. J gave up 2 bases and V 7 bases, and 5 bases lay outside the gene matches. The CDR3 length is 16 residues. The CDR3: CASTQRGGAGANVLTF. The CDR3 DNA sequence: TGTGCCAGCACTCAGCGGGGGGGAGCTGGGGCCAACGTCCTGACTTTC.

The rearrangement links TRBV5-4 to TRBJ2-5, with D perhaps matching TRBD2 (5 bases). CDR1 is SGHNT and CDR2 is YYREEE in the germline V gene (reference sequence). The CDR3 covers 14 residues. Trimming took off 4 bases at V and 1 base at J, with 11 bases between the two ends. CDR3 nucleotides: TGTGCCAGCAGCCCCGGGGTGCTCCAAGAGACCCAGTACTTC. It specifies CASSPGVLQETQYF.